This TCR beta chain was retrieved from a study of early T cells in non-severe SARS-CoV-2 infection. About the study: Alpha and beta chains were unpaired, from unsorted whole-blood bulk RNA. Whole-study findings and limits: CD4 and private specificities were missed by VDJdb matching, which favored anti-spike CD8 responses.

As part of library construction, unique molecular identifiers were attached to individual cDNA molecules. TCRdb analysed the 5' RACE reads with MiXCR anew, one entry per CDR3 protein. This repertoire shows 74,000 or so distinct CDR3 sequences, 11% found once; its top ten account for about 4.1%. Ten or more counts support this clonotype. Antigen: not known. Germline V gene data show CDR1 as SQVTM and CDR2 as ANQGSEA. V lost 3 bases, J lost 5 bases, and 3 bases stayed unmatched. The CDR3 runs 12 residues. This receptor was obtained from an adult who was a healthcare worker with PCR-confirmed SARS-CoV-2 infection or an uninfected control (not recorded which). What was sequenced was whole blood. This chain links TRBV29-1 with TRBJ2-5, with 7 bases lining up with TRBD1. The CDR3, as DNA: TGCAGCGTTGAGATGACAGGGGAGACCCAGTACTTC. Translation: CSVEMTGETQYF. Combining the CDR3 with reference TRBV29-1 and TRBJ2-5 gives the whole variable domain SAVISQKPSRDICQRGTSLTIQCQVDSQVTMMFWYRQQPGQSLTLIATANQGSEATYESGFVIDKFPISRPNLTFSTLTVSNMSPEDSSIYLCSVEMTGETQYFGPGTRLLVL.